One sample yielded the 15 T cell receptor beta chains listed below, sequenced in a study of fetal regulatory T cell absence and autoimmunity. Measured with immunoSEQ multiplex PCR; TCRdb has only the in-frame clones, and not every one. The table records more than 85,000 clones, around 72% of them present only once. The sequencing sample was made of pancreas tissue. These receptors came from a male donor with IPEX syndrome.

The chain couples TRBV15 to TRBJ2-1; D gene unclear. The CDR3 runs to 11 residues. Trimming stripped 1 base from V and 7 bases from J, with 2 bases between. Germline V lookup: CDR1 LNHNV, CDR2 YYDKDF (reference sequence). The CDR3 protein is CATSRGNEQFF. CDR3 in DNA: TGTGCCACCAGCAGAGGGAATGAGCAGTTCTTC. The full variable domain, its missing parts supplied by reference TRBV15 and TRBJ2-1, is DAMVIQNPRYQVTQFGKPVTLSCSQTLNHNVMYWYQQKSSQAPKLLFHYYDKDFNNEADTPDNFQSRRPNTSFCFLDIRSPGLGDTAMYLCATSRGNEQFFGPGTRLTVL.

The V and J genes are TRBV11-2 and TRBJ1-2; 7 nucleotides match TRBD1. This CDR3 is 13 amino acids long. Germline-derived CDR1 and CDR2 are SGHAT and FQNNGV. J gave up 3 bases and V 6 bases, and 4 bases lay outside the gene matches. In nucleotides, the CDR3 is TGTGCCAGCAGACGGGACAGCGACTATGGCTACACCTTC. Its translation: CASRRDSDYGYTF. The full variable domain, in which reference TRBV11-2 and TRBJ1-2 provide the parts outside the CDR3, is EAGVAQSPRYKIIEKRQSVAFWCNPISGHATLYWYQQILGQGPKLLIQFQNNGVVDDSQLPKDRFSAERLKGVDSTLKIQPAKLEDSAVYLCASRRDSDYGYTFGSGTRLTVV.

The rearrangement links TRBV23-1 to TRBJ1-5; 8 bases are a match to TRBD1. TRBV23-1 is known as an ORF, though its function is uncertain. The length of the CDR3 is 18 residues. The V and J ends lost 4 bases and 1 base, in that order; junction bases with no gene match: 12. The CDR3 here is CASSPPGQAVGSNQPQHF. In DNA, the CDR3 is TGCGCCAGCAGTCCCCCGGGACAGGCTGTTGGCAGCAATCAGCCCCAGCATTTT.

In DNA, the CDR3 is TGTGCCAGCAGTCTCCCAGGGGGCACTGAAGCTTTCTTT. Its protein is CASSLPGGTEAFF. The chain couples TRBV6-6 to TRBJ1-1; TRBD1 aligns across 7 bases. Germline CDR1 is MNHNY and CDR2 is SVGAGI (reference sequence). V shed 5 bases, J shed 4 bases, and the junction held 4 bases outside the gene matches. The CDR3 is 13 residues long.

This clone has only a few counts. V is TRBV7-9 and J is TRBJ1-2; TRBD1 matches 9 bases. With 3 bases clipped from V and 3 bases from J, the junction kept 5 bases outside the gene matches. The CDR3 totals 15 residues. CDR1 SEHNR and CDR2 FQNEAQ come from the germline V gene (reference sequence). CDR3 sequence reads: CASSLAGTGHYGYTF. The CDR3 coding sequence is TGTGCCAGCAGCTTGGCCGGGACAGGGCACTATGGCTACACCTTC.

V and J are TRBV7-6 and TRBJ2-1; D might be TRBD2 (5 bases). This CDR3 is 14 amino acids long. V was clipped by 2 bases and J by 8 bases, with 13 bases between them. Germline V gives CDR1 SGHVS, CDR2 FNYEAQ. The CDR3 spells CASSLKRMGDEQFF. CDR3 bases: TGTGCCAGCAGCTTAAAGCGGATGGGAGATGAGCAGTTCTTC. The full variable domain, completed using reference TRBV7-6 and TRBJ2-1, is GAGVSQSPRYKVTKRGQDVALRCDPISGHVSLYWYRQALGQGPEFLTYFNYEAQQDKSGLPNDRFSAERPEGSISTLTIQRTEQRDSAMYRCASSLKRMGDEQFFGPGTRLTVL.

The rearrangement uses TRBV27 and TRBJ1-1; D is perhaps TRBD1 (5 bases). Germline V gene data show CDR1 as MNHEY and CDR2 as SMNVEV (reference sequence). The V end lost 6 bases, the J end lost 5 bases, and 25 bases lay between the germline ends. This CDR3 contains 17 residues. CDR3 sequence (DNA): TGTGCCAGCAGGCTATTGCCCTCGGGACGCCGGGGGACTGAAGCTTTCTTT. Protein sequence: CASRLLPSGRRGTEAFF.

In DNA, the CDR3 is TGTGCCAGCAGTGCGGGGGGTGTGAACGAGCAGTACTTC. It is translated as CASSAGGVNEQYF. V gene TRBV27 combines with J gene TRBJ2-7; TRBD2 agrees at 8 bases. The V gene end was trimmed by 5 bases and the J gene end by 5 bases; junction bases not matched to a gene: 5. The length of the CDR3 is 13 residues. Germline lookup yields CDR1 MNHEY and CDR2 SMNVEV (reference sequence).

The rearrangement uses TRBV27 and TRBJ2-1; weak D call: TRBD2 (6 bases). From germline, CDR1 is MNHEY and CDR2 SMNVEV (reference sequence). Trimming left V 3 bases short and J 7 bases short, with 13 bases between. The CDR3 loop spans 14 amino acids. In DNA form, the CDR3 reads TGTGCCAGCAGTTTGGTCGGGAGAGGAAATGAGCAGTTCTTC. Translating gives CASSLVGRGNEQFF.

This chain links TRBV12-5 with TRBJ2-3; unclear D gene. V shed 2 bases and J shed 2 bases, with 2 bases lying between them. Germline V lookup: CDR1 LGHNT, CDR2 FRNRAP. The CDR3 runs to 12 residues. CDR3 loop: CASGLSTDTQYF. DNA of the CDR3: TGTGCTAGTGGTTTGTCCACAGATACGCAGTATTTT.

CDR3 region: CASSLGLAGLEQYF. The CDR3 DNA is TGTGCCAGCAGCTTAGGACTAGCGGGGCTCGAGCAGTACTTC. The rearrangement links TRBV7-9 to TRBJ2-7; TRBD2 aligns across 11 bases. Germline V gene lookup returns CDR1 SEHNR and CDR2 FQNEAQ (reference sequence). J gave up 6 bases and V 1 base, and 2 bases lay outside the gene matches. This CDR3 has 14 residues.

The chain links TRBV6-5 to TRBJ2-6; D is unclear. This CDR3 region has 16 residues. Between the trimmed V and J ends, which lost 2 bases and 0 bases, there was a span of 8 bases. The germline V gene has CDR1 MNHEY and CDR2 SVGAGI. This CDR3 reads CASSYHPASGANVLTF. CDR3 nucleotide sequence: TGTGCCAGCAGTTACCATCCAGCCTCTGGGGCCAACGTCCTGACTTTC.

In its sample, this clone was seen a few times. V gene TRBV6-1 combines with J gene TRBJ2-7, with TRBD2 as a possible D gene (5 bases). V was pared by 2 bases and J by 4 bases, with 9 bases between. The CDR3 runs 13 residues. The germline V gene has CDR1 MNHNS and CDR2 SASEGT. The chain's CDR3 is CASSETPGYEQYF. CDR3 nucleotides: TGTGCCAGCAGTGAAACCCCGGGGTACGAGCAGTACTTC.

The chain links TRBV6-6 to TRBJ1-4; no reliable D call. CDR3 length equals 14 residues. The germline V and J ends were trimmed by 0 bases and 6 bases, with 8 bases remaining between them. CDR1 is MNHNY, CDR2 SVGAGI, per germline (reference sequence). CDR3 sequence: CASSYSGRDEKLFF. The CDR3 DNA is TGTGCCAGCAGTTACTCCGGGCGTGATGAAAAACTGTTTTTT.

V usage is TRBV18 and J usage is TRBJ2-1, with unresolved D. The germline V gene encodes CDR1 KGHSH and CDR2 LQKENI. The CDR3 covers 13 residues. V was trimmed by 3 bases and J by 4 bases, leaving 7 bases between them. This chain's CDR3 is CASSPSLYNEQFF. As DNA, the CDR3 is TGTGCCAGCTCACCTTCCTTATACAATGAGCAGTTCTTC.